This record covers a single T cell receptor beta chain. The antigen remains unidentified. The data are from a study of beta chain features in type 1 diabetes. The wider study: Taken together, all samples contributed roughly 100 million examined sorted cells. The study, taken as a whole, reports: Patients' naive, central memory and Treg TCRB repertoires seemed closer to one another than those of healthy donors. A pattern of fewer insertions and more deletions at VDJ junctions was seen in type 1 diabetes patients. cDNA sequencing could over-represent cells with high TCR expression.

The whole isolated RNA underwent reverse transcription, so sequencing captured expressed TCRB transcripts. Profiling relied on immunoSEQ multiplex PCR, and the TCRdb table lists in-frame clones only, not all of them. The top ten clones hold more than 0.015% of a sample with about 400,000 clones, around 13% of them seen once. The specimen was naive CD4+ T cells from blood. This TCR was recovered from a man aged 18 to 30 in good health.

The CDR3 spells CASSGSGLAGYYEQYF. In DNA, the CDR3 is TGTGCCAGCAGTGGATCGGGACTAGCGGGGTATTACGAGCAGTACTTC. The V gene is TRBV6-1, the J gene TRBJ2-7, with 13 bases fitting TRBD2. Trimming took 4 bases from V and 4 from J; bases not matched to a gene: 7. The CDR3 length is 16 residues. CDR1 is MNHNS, CDR2 SASEGT, per germline.